A single sample is the source of the 11 T cell receptor beta chains below, sequenced in a study of human T cells and chemical hapten exposure. TCRdb passed the RACE reads through MiXCR, listing each CDR3 protein once. The data show over 150,000 distinct CDR3 sequences, with about 30% seen just once and 2.1% held by the top ten. Sample time point: patch test 3, about 24 weeks after DPC sensitization. Treatment noted: therapeutic diphenylcyclopropenone sensitization with weekly scalp DPC. The material sequenced was whole blood, taken in connection with sensitization to the hapten diphenylcyclopropenone (DPC). The receptor set was obtained from a woman under 30 with alopecia areata. Some clones in this sample may be carry-over from other donors' samples.

The chain uses TRBV6-2 or TRBV6-3 and TRBJ2-1; D might be TRBD1 or TRBD2, each matching 5 bases. Deletions cut 3 bases from V and 9 bases from J, with 9 bases between. The length of the CDR3 is 12 residues. Germline V gene data show CDR1 as MNHEY and CDR2 as SVGEGT. The CDR3, as DNA: TGTGCCAGCAGTTATGGGGGAAGTGAGCAGTTCTTC. The encoded protein is CASSYGGSEQFF.

The chain carries TRBV6-2 or TRBV6-3 and TRBJ2-1; 8 bases match TRBD2. Germline CDR1 reads MNHEY; CDR2 reads SVGEGT. Germline trimming cut 2 bases from V and 9 bases from J; bases unmatched to any gene: 12. This CDR3 contains 16 residues. The CDR3 nucleotides are TGTGCCAGCAGTTACCCTCGGGTTAGCGGGATAGGTGAGCAGTTCTTC. This gives the protein CASSYPRVSGIGEQFF.

The table lists this clonotype with a few counts. This rearrangement joins TRBV29-1 to TRBJ2-3; 11 bases align to TRBD1. The V gene's germline CDR1 is SQVTM and CDR2 ANQGSEA. The CDR3 extends over 14 amino acids. Trimming removed 7 bases from V and 4 bases from J; junction bases left unmatched: 7. The CDR3 DNA reads as TGCAGCGGGGAGGGGACAGGGGGAGCAGATACGCAGTATTTT. Translation gives CSGEGTGGADTQYF.

The chain is built from TRBV27 and TRBJ2-7; D call uncertain. The germline V gene has CDR1 MNHEY and CDR2 SMNVEV (reference sequence). The CDR3 spans 14 residues. V was shortened by 5 bases and J by 1 base, with 12 bases between the two germline ends. The CDR3 DNA reads as TGTGCCAGCAGTAGAGGACCACGTTCCTACGAGCAGTACTTC. This gives the protein CASSRGPRSYEQYF.

A single count supports this clonotype. The rearrangement joins TRBV7-9 to TRBJ2-1; 14 nucleotides match TRBD2. Germline V gene sequence: CDR1 SEHNR, CDR2 FQNEAQ (reference sequence). V was clipped by 3 bases and J by 2 bases; unmatched bases: 6. The CDR3 runs to 18 residues. CDR3 region: CASSLGTSGRTAYNEQFF. CDR3 sequence (DNA): TGTGCCAGCAGCTTGGGGACTAGCGGGAGAACCGCCTACAATGAGCAGTTCTTC.

The rearrangement joins TRBV3-1 to TRBJ1-2, with D unresolved. CDR1 is LGHDT and CDR2 is YNNKEL in the germline V gene (reference sequence). V was cut by 0 bases and J by 4 bases, with 12 bases left in between. The CDR3 length is 15 residues. The CDR3 sequence is CASSQEGRMGYGYTF. In nucleotides, the CDR3 is TGTGCCAGCAGCCAAGAGGGCAGGATGGGCTATGGCTACACCTTC.

The chain links TRBV11-2 to TRBJ1-1; 8 nucleotides align to TRBD1. Losses at the gene ends were 4 bases for V and 4 bases for J; bases not matched to a gene: 5. The CDR3 runs 14 residues. CDR1 SGHAT and CDR2 FQNNGV come from the germline V gene. DNA for the CDR3: TGTGCCAGCAGCTCGCATACAGGGGGCACTGAAGCTTTCTTT. Residues: CASSSHTGGTEAFF.

The J gene is TRBJ2-3, the V gene TRBV7-8; D possibly corresponds to TRBD2 (8 bases). V was shortened by 7 bases and J by 4 bases, with 21 bases between the two germline ends. The CDR3 has 16 residues. Germline loops: CDR1 SGHVS, CDR2 FQNEAQ. The CDR3 coding sequence is TGTGCCAGCATTAGGGACAGCGGGAGTAGAGCAGATACGCAGTATTTT. It yields the protein CASIRDSGSRADTQYF. The full variable domain, completed using reference TRBV7-8 and TRBJ2-3, is GAGVSQSPRYKVAKRGQDVALRCDPISGHVSLFWYQQALGQGPEFLTYFQNEAQLDKSGLPSDRFFAERPEGSVSTLKIQRTQQEDSAVYLCASIRDSGSRADTQYFGPGTRLTVL.

The chain carries TRBV19 and TRBJ2-3; D remains ambiguous. V was pared by 1 base and J by 6 bases, with 5 bases between. The CDR3 extends over 12 amino acids. Germline V gene data show CDR1 as LNHDA and CDR2 as SQIVND (reference sequence). CDR3 sequence: CASSIARDTQYF. The CDR3 DNA reads as TGTGCCAGTAGTATAGCTAGGGATACGCAGTATTTT.

There are a few counts of this clonotype. The V and J genes are TRBV6-2 or TRBV6-3 and TRBJ2-3, with 7 bases aligning to TRBD2. With V trimmed by 0 bases and J by 1 base, 7 bases remained unmatched. Germline V gene sequence: CDR1 MNHEY, CDR2 SVGEGT. The CDR3 has 17 amino acids. In nucleotides, the CDR3 is TGTGCCAGCAGTTACTCACAAGCGGGGAGACGCACAGATACGCAGTATTTT. Translation gives CASSYSQAGRRTDTQYF.

Only a few counts were recorded for this clonotype. V and J are TRBV11-3 and TRBJ1-1; the D gene is possibly TRBD1 (5 bases). Trimming left V 5 bases short and J 4 bases short, with 11 bases between. The CDR3 runs to 13 residues. Germline V CDR1 and CDR2: SGHNT, YENEEA. In DNA form, the CDR3 reads TGTGCCAGCAGCCCCAGGGAGGGCACTGAAGCTTTCTTT. Amino acids: CASSPREGTEAFF.